This is a list of T cell receptor beta chains from one sample in a study of technical replicates of blood from several donors. Generated by immunoSEQ multiplex PCR, the TCRdb table keeps only in-frame clones and is missing some. The sample shows approximately 13,000 clones, 65% to 90% of them seen only once. The sample comprised PBMCs. The receptors derive from a human donor in good health. Each CDR3 is given with its conserved first and last residue. D genes are given only for firm matches. The size entry is marked missing in some rows and otherwise reads once, few, many or a size class.

NA	NA	TRBJ1-1	TRBV7-9	TGTGCCAGCAGCCCAATGGGTGGCGGGGCTAGTGGCACTGAAGCTTTCTTT	CASSPMGGGASGTEAFF
NA	NA	TRBJ2-1	TRBV6-5	TGTGCCAGCAGTTATTCTACAGGGTACAATGAGCAGTTCTTC	CASSYSTGYNEQFF
TRBD2	few	TRBJ2-1	TRBV6-5	TGTGCCAGCAGACAGCGGGACGAGGATGAGCAGTTCTTC	CASRQRDEDEQFF
NA	NA	TRBJ2-1	TRBV18	TGTGCCAGCTCACCACCGTCGGGAGTTAACAATGAGCAGTTCTTC	CASSPPSGVNNEQFF
NA	NA	TRBJ2-1	TRBV4-1	TGCGCCAGCAGCCAAGAGGCGGGCAATGAGCAGTTCTTC	CASSQEAGNEQFF
NA	NA	TRBJ2-7	TRBV28	TGTGCCAGCAGTTTAAATGGACAGTTTACTTTC	CASSLNGQFTF
TRBD1	NA	TRBJ1-2	TRBV29-1	TGCAGCGTTGAAGCCCAGACAGGGGAATATGGCTACACCTTC	CSVEAQTGEYGYTF
NA	NA	TRBJ2-7	TRBV29-1	TGCAGCGTGCTAACAGTCTTCCGCGAGCAGTACTTC	CSVLTVFREQYF
TRBD2	NA	TRBJ2-3	TRBV18	TGTGCCAGCTCGCCCAGAACAGCGGGACGAATCACAGATACGCAGTATTTT	CASSPRTAGRITDTQYF
TRBD2	once	TRBJ2-1	TRBV7-9	TGTGCCACCAAGCTAGCGGGAGGCAATGAGCAGTTCTTC	CATKLAGGNEQFF
TRBD2	NA	TRBJ2-7	TRBV5-1	TGCGCCAGCAGCGAACTAGCGGGAGAATACGAGCAGTACTTC	CASSELAGEYEQYF
TRBD2	NA	TRBJ2-1	TRBV6-4	TGTGCCAGCAGTGACGGGACTAGCAATGAGCAGTTCTTC	CASSDGTSNEQFF
TRBD2	NA	TRBJ2-7	TRBV18	TGTGCCAGCTCACTGGGACTAGCGGGGACCCACTCCTACGAGCAGTACTTC	CASSLGLAGTHSYEQYF
NA	NA	TRBJ2-1	TRBV9	TGTGCCAGCAGCGATGGACTCTACAATGAGCAGTTCTTC	CASSDGLYNEQFF
NA	once	TRBJ1-5	TRBV6-1	TGTGCCAGCAGCAGTGGTGACAATCAGCCCCAGCATTTT	CASSSGDNQPQHF
NA	NA	TRBJ2-2	TRBV28	TGTGCCAGCAGGTCAGGGACCGGGGAGCTGTTTTTT	CASRSGTGELFF
NA	NA	TRBJ1-1	TRBV5-1	TGCGCCAGCAGCGGTGGGACAACTAACACTGAAGCTTTCTTT	CASSGGTTNTEAFF
NA	NA	TRBJ1-2	TRBV12-5	TGTGCTAGTGCCGCCACGTTATCCGATAGAAACTATGGCTACACCTTC	CASAATLSDRNYGYTF
NA	NA	TRBJ2-2	TRBV7-9	TGTGCCGGGTCACAGGGTATCACCGGGGAGCTGTTTTTT	CAGSQGITGELFF
NA	NA	TRBJ1-1	TRBV5-1	TGCGCCAGCAGGGGAGTTGTAGCATTGGGGGCTTTCTTT	CASRGVVALGAFF
TRBD1	NA	TRBJ2-5	TRBV2	TGTGCCAGCAGTAGGGACAGACAAGAGACCCAGTACTTC	CASSRDRQETQYF
TRBD1	NA	TRBJ2-7	TRBV10-3	TGTGCCATCAGTAGGACAGGGGACTACGAGCAGTACTTC	CAISRTGDYEQYF
NA	NA	TRBJ2-5	TRBV7-9	TGTGCCAGCAGCTACTGGACAGTACAAGAGACCCAGTACTTC	CASSYWTVQETQYF
NA	NA	TRBJ1-5	TRBV19	TGTGCCAGTAAGTTGACTGATAGCAATCAGCCCCAGCATTTT	CASKLTDSNQPQHF
NA	NA	TRBJ1-3	TRBV6-1	TGTGCCAGCAATGACAGGCCCATCCAGGCTGGAAACACCATATATTTT	CASNDRPIQAGNTIYF
NA	NA	TRBJ2-5	TRBV5-1	TGCGCCAGCAGCTACAAATCAGGGGTAGAGACCCAGTACTTC	CASSYKSGVETQYF
NA	few	TRBJ1-2	TRBV7-2	TGTGCCAGCAGCTCGGGGTCCGGCTATGGCTACACCTTC	CASSSGSGYGYTF
NA	NA	TRBJ1-5	TRBV2	TGTGCCAGCAGTGAAGTTCTCGGGAATCAGCCCCAGCATTTT	CASSEVLGNQPQHF
NA	NA	TRBJ2-1	TRBV4-1	TGCGCCAGCAGCCAAGGGTCTATTCTCGATGAGCAGTTCTTC	CASSQGSILDEQFF
NA	NA	TRBJ1-4	TRBV28	TGTGCCAGCAGACCGCTACAGGGCGGTGGTGAAAAACTGTTTTTT	CASRPLQGGGEKLFF
TRBD2	NA	TRBJ2-5	TRBV7-2	TGTGCCAGCAGCTTAGCCCTGGGGGGGGAAGAGACCCAGTACTTC	CASSLALGGEETQYF
NA	NA	TRBJ1-2	TRBV2	TGTGCCAGCAAGTCCCAGGGCGAGTTCTTCCATGGCTACACCTTC	CASKSQGEFFHGYTF
TRBD1	NA	TRBJ1-1	TRBV2	TGTGCCAGCAGTGCCGCCGGGACAGGGGCTGAAGCTTTCTTT	CASSAAGTGAEAFF
TRBD1	NA	TRBJ2-7	TRBV2	TGTGCCAGCAGGCGAGACAGGGGTCTGGGGGAGCAGTACTTC	CASRRDRGLGEQYF
NA	NA	TRBJ1-1	TRBV30	TGTGCCTGGAGCGTTGTGAACACTGAAGCTTTCTTT	CAWSVVNTEAFF
TRBD2	NA	TRBJ2-1	TRBV6-5	TGTGCCAGCAGTTACTCGAGGTCAGCGGGAGGGGAGCAGTTCTTC	CASSYSRSAGGEQFF
TRBD1	NA	TRBJ2-3	TRBV6-4	TGTGCCAGCAGTGAAAAATACAGGGGGAAAGATTCAGATACGCAGTATTTT	CASSEKYRGKDSDTQYF
TRBD1	NA	TRBJ1-5	TRBV2	TGTGCCAGCGACAGGGGGAATCAGCCCCAGCATTTT	CASDRGNQPQHF
TRBD1	NA	TRBJ2-7	TRBV19	TGTGCCAGTAGTACGGGACAGGGTGACGAGCAGTACTTC	CASSTGQGDEQYF
TRBD1	NA	TRBJ1-1	TRBV2	TGTGCCAGTACCACAGGGGCGTACACTGAAGCTTTCTTT	CASTTGAYTEAFF
TRBD2	NA	TRBJ2-5	TRBV2	TGTGCCAGCACCCCGGGACTAGCGGTACAAGAGACCCAGTACTTC	CASTPGLAVQETQYF
NA	NA	TRBJ2-7	TRBV28	TGTGCCAGCAGCCCCCAATACGAGCAGTACTTC	CASSPQYEQYF
NA	NA	TRBJ2-3	TRBV11-3	TGTGCCAGCAGCTTTAGCGGATCTAGCACAGATACGCAGTATTTT	CASSFSGSSTDTQYF
TRBD1	NA	TRBJ1-2	TRBV5-8	TGTGCCAGCAGCTTGGGGGACAGAAACTATGGCTACACCTTC	CASSLGDRNYGYTF
NA	NA	TRBJ1-1	TRBV10-1	TGCGCCAGCAGTGAACGAGGGGAAGCTTTCTTT	CASSERGEAFF
TRBD2	NA	TRBJ2-5	TRBV9	TGTGCCAGCAGTTACAGCGGGAGGGGCCAAGAGACCCAGTACTTC	CASSYSGRGQETQYF
NA	NA	TRBJ1-5	TRBV6-6	TGTGCCAGCACCCAAGAGGGCCCTGGAGGTCAGCCCCAGCATTTT	CASTQEGPGGQPQHF
NA	NA	TRBJ2-5	TRBV30	TGTGCCTGGAACGAGGGCCTCCAAGAGACCCAGTACTTC	CAWNEGLQETQYF
NA	NA	TRBJ1-1	TRBV10-3	TGTGCCATCAGTGAGGGCGCAGGGGACACTGAAGCTTTCTTT	CAISEGAGDTEAFF
TRBD2	once	TRBJ2-1	TRBV14	TGTGCCAGCAGCCAAGGAACTAGCGGCTACAATGAGCAGTTCTTC	CASSQGTSGYNEQFF
NA	NA	TRBJ2-7	TRBV28	TGTGCCAGCAGTTTATGGGATAGCGGAGCCTACGAGCAGTACTTC	CASSLWDSGAYEQYF
TRBD2	NA	TRBJ2-1	TRBV11-2	TGTGCCAGCAGCTTAGATGCACTAGCGTACAATGAGCAGTTCTTC	CASSLDALAYNEQFF
NA	few	TRBJ1-5	TRBV10-3	TGTGCCATCAGTGAGGGGCAGGGAAACAATCAGCCCCAGCATTTT	CAISEGQGNNQPQHF
NA	NA	TRBJ2-5	TRBV5-1	TGCGCCAGCAGCTTGTGGGGCCCTCGGCAGGGTGGAGAGACCCAGTACTTC	CASSLWGPRQGGETQYF
TRBD2	NA	TRBJ2-3	TRBV28	TGTGCCAGCAGTCCTACGGGGAGCGGGGGCACAGATACGCAGTATTTT	CASSPTGSGGTDTQYF
TRBD2	NA	TRBJ2-6	TRBV29-1	TGCAGCGTCGTGCTAGCGGGAGGGCCGGGGGCCAACGTCCTGACTTTC	CSVVLAGGPGANVLTF
TRBD2	NA	TRBJ2-1	TRBV5-1	TGCGCCAGCAGAGCGGGAGTAGCTTACAATGAGCAGTTCTTC	CASRAGVAYNEQFF
NA	NA	TRBJ1-5	TRBV19	TGTGCCTCACAGAAGGATTTTTTGAGCAATCAGCCCCAGCATTTT	CASQKDFLSNQPQHF
TRBD1	NA	TRBJ1-5	TRBV6-5	TGTGCCAGCAGGTTCACAGGGGCCAGCAATCAGCCCCAGCATTTT	CASRFTGASNQPQHF